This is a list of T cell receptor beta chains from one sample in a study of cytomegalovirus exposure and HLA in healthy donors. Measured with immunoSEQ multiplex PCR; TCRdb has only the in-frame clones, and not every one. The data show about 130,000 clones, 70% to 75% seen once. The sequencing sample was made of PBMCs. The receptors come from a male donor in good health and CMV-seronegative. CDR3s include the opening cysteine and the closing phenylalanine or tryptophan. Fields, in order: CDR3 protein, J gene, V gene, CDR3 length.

CDR3aa: CASSLKGDPFQFF; j_gene: TRBJ2-1; v_gene: TRBV5-4; len: 13
CDR3aa: CASSDPTGGVYEQYF; j_gene: TRBJ2-7; v_gene: TRBV5-1; len: 15
CDR3aa: CASSTGTSYGETQYF; j_gene: TRBJ2-5; v_gene: TRBV5-1; len: 15
CDR3aa: CASSSVWLEKAADTQYF; j_gene: TRBJ2-3; v_gene: TRBV5-6; len: 17
CDR3aa: CASSPASRGGGASDTQYF; j_gene: TRBJ2-3; v_gene: TRBV4-2; len: 18
CDR3aa: CASSITSGGAGEQFF; j_gene: TRBJ2-1; v_gene: TRBV10-2; len: 15
CDR3aa: CASSLGGSGGHEQYF; j_gene: TRBJ2-7; v_gene: TRBV28; len: 15
CDR3aa: CASSPRGGELFF; j_gene: TRBJ2-2; v_gene: TRBV4-1; len: 12
CDR3aa: CASGEPGQGPHEQYF; j_gene: TRBJ2-7; v_gene: TRBV6-6; len: 15
CDR3aa: CASSLLAGGPYEQYF; j_gene: TRBJ2-7; v_gene: TRBV5-5; len: 15
CDR3aa: CASSQGTYTDTQYF; j_gene: TRBJ2-3; v_gene: TRBV4-2; len: 14
CDR3aa: CASSLAWGEGNNEQFF; j_gene: TRBJ2-1; v_gene: TRBV7-7; len: 16
CDR3aa: CASSGMRGWQETQYF; j_gene: TRBJ2-5; v_gene: TRBV25-1; len: 15
CDR3aa: CATSITSGNTIYF; j_gene: TRBJ1-3; v_gene: TRBV15; len: 13
CDR3aa: CASSLTGRNEKLFF; j_gene: TRBJ1-4; v_gene: TRBV6-6; len: 14
CDR3aa: CASSQGGLDQPQHF; j_gene: TRBJ1-5; v_gene: TRBV14; len: 14
CDR3aa: CASSQGTGQEKLFF; j_gene: TRBJ1-4; v_gene: TRBV4-3; len: 14
CDR3aa: CASSLSGTSNIQYF; j_gene: TRBJ2-4; v_gene: TRBV27; len: 14
CDR3aa: CASSTRDTKFYEQYF; j_gene: TRBJ2-7; v_gene: TRBV7-2; len: 15
CDR3aa: CASSLGQGSAEAFF; j_gene: TRBJ1-1; v_gene: TRBV7-3; len: 14
CDR3aa: CASSHDEVIGELFF; j_gene: TRBJ2-2; v_gene: TRBV25-1; len: 14
CDR3aa: CASSPVAGGRDTQYF; j_gene: TRBJ2-3; v_gene: TRBV5-1; len: 15
CDR3aa: CASSLTLADTEAFF; j_gene: TRBJ1-1; v_gene: TRBV5-1; len: 14
CDR3aa: CASSPRQIQETQYF; j_gene: TRBJ2-5; v_gene: TRBV18; len: 14
CDR3aa: CASSQGMSNQPQHF; j_gene: TRBJ1-5; v_gene: TRBV6-1; len: 14
CDR3aa: CASSRDRGPYEQYF; j_gene: TRBJ2-7; v_gene: TRBV28; len: 14
CDR3aa: CASGVSAQETQYF; j_gene: TRBJ2-5; v_gene: TRBV28; len: 13
CDR3aa: CASSRGASGSNEQYF; j_gene: TRBJ2-7; v_gene: TRBV4-3; len: 15
CDR3aa: CASSLTRGTHEQYF; j_gene: TRBJ2-7; v_gene: TRBV27; len: 14
CDR3aa: CASSRDRGYNEQFF; j_gene: TRBJ2-1; v_gene: TRBV7-9; len: 14
CDR3aa: CASSQGGLAGGNRYNEQFF; j_gene: TRBJ2-1; v_gene: TRBV4-3; len: 19
CDR3aa: CASSSQTSGRAAEQFF; j_gene: TRBJ2-1; v_gene: TRBV11-2; len: 16
CDR3aa: CASTRRYNEQFF; j_gene: TRBJ2-1; v_gene: TRBV2; len: 12
CDR3aa: CASRSWPDTQYF; j_gene: TRBJ2-3; v_gene: TRBV7-2; len: 12
CDR3aa: CASSQTVANTGELFF; j_gene: TRBJ2-2; v_gene: TRBV5-1; len: 15
CDR3aa: CAWSDRGSYEQYF; j_gene: TRBJ2-7; v_gene: TRBV30; len: 13
CDR3aa: CASSLQGPTDTQYF; j_gene: TRBJ2-3; v_gene: TRBV7-2; len: 14
CDR3aa: CASSQATGIPEAFF; j_gene: TRBJ1-1; v_gene: TRBV4-2; len: 14
CDR3aa: CASSVGARVNEKLFF; j_gene: TRBJ1-4; v_gene: TRBV9; len: 15
CDR3aa: CASALPAGQGGCQPQHF; j_gene: TRBJ1-5; v_gene: TRBV7-3; len: 17
CDR3aa: CASSFRRENTEAFF; j_gene: TRBJ1-1; v_gene: TRBV5-6; len: 14
CDR3aa: CASSHGTFLAKNIQYF; j_gene: TRBJ2-4; v_gene: TRBV19; len: 16
CDR3aa: CASSPELDRVNTEAFF; j_gene: TRBJ1-1; v_gene: TRBV18; len: 16
CDR3aa: CASSLTGSSNQPQHF; j_gene: TRBJ1-5; v_gene: TRBV7-2; len: 15
CDR3aa: CAWSGPGNGEKLFF; j_gene: TRBJ1-4; v_gene: TRBV30; len: 14
CDR3aa: CASRLGAFYYGYTF; j_gene: TRBJ1-2; v_gene: TRBV6-5; len: 14
CDR3aa: CASSELGLTNTGELFF; j_gene: TRBJ2-2; v_gene: TRBV6-1; len: 16
CDR3aa: CASSPQGSSYEQYF; j_gene: TRBJ2-7; v_gene: TRBV18; len: 14
CDR3aa: CASSRGGSTDTQYF; j_gene: TRBJ2-3; v_gene: TRBV5-4; len: 14
CDR3aa: CASSLEDSSYEQYF; j_gene: TRBJ2-7; v_gene: TRBV11-2; len: 14
CDR3aa: CASSFGHSGLVYNEQFF; j_gene: TRBJ2-1; v_gene: TRBV5-1; len: 17
CDR3aa: CASSPQGYSNQPQHF; j_gene: TRBJ1-5; v_gene: TRBV9; len: 15
CDR3aa: CASSQDGRQVSNTEAFF; j_gene: TRBJ1-1; v_gene: TRBV4-1; len: 17